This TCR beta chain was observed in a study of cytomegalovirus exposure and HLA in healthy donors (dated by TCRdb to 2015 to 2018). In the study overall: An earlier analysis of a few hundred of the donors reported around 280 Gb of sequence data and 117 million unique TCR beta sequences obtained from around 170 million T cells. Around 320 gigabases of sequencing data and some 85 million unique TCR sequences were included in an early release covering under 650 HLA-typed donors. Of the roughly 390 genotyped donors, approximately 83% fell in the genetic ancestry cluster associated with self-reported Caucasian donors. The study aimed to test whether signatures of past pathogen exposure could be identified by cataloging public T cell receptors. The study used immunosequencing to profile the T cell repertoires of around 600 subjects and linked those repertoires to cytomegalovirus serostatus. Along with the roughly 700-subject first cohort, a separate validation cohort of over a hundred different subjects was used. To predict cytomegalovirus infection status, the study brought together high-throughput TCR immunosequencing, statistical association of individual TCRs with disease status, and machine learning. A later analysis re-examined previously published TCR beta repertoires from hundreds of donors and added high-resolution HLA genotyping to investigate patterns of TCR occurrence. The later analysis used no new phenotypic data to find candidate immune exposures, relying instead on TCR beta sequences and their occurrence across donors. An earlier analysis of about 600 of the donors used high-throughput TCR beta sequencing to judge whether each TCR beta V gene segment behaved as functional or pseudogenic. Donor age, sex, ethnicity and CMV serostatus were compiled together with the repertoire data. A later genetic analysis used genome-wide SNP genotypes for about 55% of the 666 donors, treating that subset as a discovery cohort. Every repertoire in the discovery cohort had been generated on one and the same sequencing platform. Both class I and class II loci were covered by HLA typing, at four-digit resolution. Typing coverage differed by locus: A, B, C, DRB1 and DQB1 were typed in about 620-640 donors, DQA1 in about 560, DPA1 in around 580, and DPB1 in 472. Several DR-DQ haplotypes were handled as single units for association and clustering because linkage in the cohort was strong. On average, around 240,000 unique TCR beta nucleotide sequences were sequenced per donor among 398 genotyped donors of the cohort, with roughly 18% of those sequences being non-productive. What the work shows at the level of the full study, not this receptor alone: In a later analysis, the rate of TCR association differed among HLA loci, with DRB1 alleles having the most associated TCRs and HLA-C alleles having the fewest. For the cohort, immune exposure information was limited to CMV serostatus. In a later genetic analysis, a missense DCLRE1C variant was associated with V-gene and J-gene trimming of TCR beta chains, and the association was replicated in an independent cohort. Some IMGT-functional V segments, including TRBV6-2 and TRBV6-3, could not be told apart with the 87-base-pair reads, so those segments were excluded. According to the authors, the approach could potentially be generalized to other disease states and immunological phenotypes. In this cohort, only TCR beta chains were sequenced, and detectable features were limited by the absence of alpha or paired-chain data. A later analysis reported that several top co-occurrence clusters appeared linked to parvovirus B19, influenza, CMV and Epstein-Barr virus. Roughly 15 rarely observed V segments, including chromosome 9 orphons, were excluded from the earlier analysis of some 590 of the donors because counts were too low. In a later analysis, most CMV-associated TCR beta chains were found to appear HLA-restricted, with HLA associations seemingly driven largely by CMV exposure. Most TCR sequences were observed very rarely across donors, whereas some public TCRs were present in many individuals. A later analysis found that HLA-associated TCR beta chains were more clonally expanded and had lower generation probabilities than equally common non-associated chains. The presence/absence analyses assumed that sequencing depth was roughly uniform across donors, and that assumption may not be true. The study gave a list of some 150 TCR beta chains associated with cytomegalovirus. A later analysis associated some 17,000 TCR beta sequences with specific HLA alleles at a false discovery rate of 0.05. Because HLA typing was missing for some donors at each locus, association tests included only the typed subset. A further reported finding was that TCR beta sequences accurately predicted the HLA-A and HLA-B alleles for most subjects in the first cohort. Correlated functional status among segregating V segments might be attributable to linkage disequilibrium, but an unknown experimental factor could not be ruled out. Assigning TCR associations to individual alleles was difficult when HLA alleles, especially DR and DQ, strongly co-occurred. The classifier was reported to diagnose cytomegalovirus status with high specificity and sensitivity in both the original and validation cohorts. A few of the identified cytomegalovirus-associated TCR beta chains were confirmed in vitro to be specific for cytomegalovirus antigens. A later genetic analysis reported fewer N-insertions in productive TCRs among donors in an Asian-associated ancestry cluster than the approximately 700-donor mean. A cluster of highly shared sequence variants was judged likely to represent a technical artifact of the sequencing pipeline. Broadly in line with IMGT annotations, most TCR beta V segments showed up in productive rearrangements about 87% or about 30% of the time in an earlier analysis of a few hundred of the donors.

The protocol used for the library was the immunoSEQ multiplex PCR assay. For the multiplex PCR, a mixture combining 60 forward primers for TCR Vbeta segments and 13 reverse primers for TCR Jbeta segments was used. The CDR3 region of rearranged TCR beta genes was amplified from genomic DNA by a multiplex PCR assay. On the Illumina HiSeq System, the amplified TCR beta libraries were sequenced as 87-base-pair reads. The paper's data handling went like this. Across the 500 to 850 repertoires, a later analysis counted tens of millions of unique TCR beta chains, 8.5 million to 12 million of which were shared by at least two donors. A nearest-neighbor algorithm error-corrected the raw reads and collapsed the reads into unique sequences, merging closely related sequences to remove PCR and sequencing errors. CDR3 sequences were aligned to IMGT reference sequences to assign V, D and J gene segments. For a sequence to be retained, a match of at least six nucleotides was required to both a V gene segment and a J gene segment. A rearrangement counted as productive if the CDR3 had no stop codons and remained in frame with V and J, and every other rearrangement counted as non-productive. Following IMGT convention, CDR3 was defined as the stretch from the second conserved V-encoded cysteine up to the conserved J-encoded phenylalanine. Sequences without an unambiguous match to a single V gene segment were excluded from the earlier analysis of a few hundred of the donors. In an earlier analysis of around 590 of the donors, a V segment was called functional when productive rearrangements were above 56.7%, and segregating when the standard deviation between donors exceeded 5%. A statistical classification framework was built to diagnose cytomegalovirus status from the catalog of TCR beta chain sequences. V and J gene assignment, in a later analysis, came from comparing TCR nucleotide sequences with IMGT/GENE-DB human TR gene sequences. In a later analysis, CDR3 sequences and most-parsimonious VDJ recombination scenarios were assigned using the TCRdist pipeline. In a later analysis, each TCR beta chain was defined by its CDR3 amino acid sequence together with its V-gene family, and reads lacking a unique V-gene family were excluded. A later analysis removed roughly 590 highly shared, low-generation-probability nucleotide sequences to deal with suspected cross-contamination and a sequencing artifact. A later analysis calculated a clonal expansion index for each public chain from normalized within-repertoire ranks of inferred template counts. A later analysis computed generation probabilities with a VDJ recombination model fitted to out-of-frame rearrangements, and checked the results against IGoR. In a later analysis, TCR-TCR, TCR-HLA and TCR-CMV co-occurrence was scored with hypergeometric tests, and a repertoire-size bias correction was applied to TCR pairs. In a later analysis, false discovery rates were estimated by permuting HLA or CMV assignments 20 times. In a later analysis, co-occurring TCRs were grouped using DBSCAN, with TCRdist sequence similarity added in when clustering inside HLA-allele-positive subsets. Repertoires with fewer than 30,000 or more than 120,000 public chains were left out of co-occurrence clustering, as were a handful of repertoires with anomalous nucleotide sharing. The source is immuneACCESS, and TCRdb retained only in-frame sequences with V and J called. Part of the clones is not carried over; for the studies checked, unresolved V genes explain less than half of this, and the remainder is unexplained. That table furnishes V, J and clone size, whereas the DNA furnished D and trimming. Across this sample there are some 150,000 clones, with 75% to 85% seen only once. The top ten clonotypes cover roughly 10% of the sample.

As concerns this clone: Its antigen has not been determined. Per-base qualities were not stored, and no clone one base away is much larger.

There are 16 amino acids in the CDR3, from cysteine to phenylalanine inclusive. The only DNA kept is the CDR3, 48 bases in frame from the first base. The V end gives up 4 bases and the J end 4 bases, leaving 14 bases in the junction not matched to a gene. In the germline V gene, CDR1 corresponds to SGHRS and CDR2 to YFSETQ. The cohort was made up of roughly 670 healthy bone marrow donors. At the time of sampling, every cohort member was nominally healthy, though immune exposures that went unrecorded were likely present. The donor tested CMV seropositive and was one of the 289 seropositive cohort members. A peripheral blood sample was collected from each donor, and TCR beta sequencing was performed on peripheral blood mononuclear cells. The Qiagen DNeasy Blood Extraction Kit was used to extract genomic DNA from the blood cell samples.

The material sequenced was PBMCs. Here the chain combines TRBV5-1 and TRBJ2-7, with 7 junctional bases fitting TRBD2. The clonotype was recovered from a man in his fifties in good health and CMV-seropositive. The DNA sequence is TGCGCCAGCAGCAGGTCCCACATCGACGGGAGGTACGAGCAGTACTTC. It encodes CASSRSHIDGRYEQYF.